This T cell receptor beta chain emerged from a study of T cells in Graves' hyperthyroidism and ophthalmopathy. Regarding this clonotype: The germline gene is not matched at one end of the junction; a read error may be the cause.

The CDR3 consists of 18 residues. CDR1 and CDR2 from the germline V gene are SEHNR and FQNEAQ (reference sequence). The TCR beta CDR3 regions underwent amplification using RNA transcripts as the source. Carried out on the TCR CDR3, a first-round RT-PCR used the HTBI primer set. TCRdb recomputed calls from the multiplex PCR reads with MiXCR, one row per CDR3 protein. The table has around 540,000 distinct CDR3 sequences, more than 15% seen once; the top ten hold over 25%. V and J are TRBV7-9 and TRBJ2-5; D remains unclear. The sequence was obtained from a woman aged 25 to 45 with Graves' ophthalmopathy. Sequenced material: blood. The CDR3 protein is CASSSPPSTVAEQETQYF. CDR3 nucleotide sequence: TGTGCCAGCAGCTCCCCACCCAGCACGGTGGCAGAACAAGAGACCCAATACTTC.